The clone carrying this T cell receptor (beta chain) turned up a few times. Its antigen remains unknown. This entry belongs to a study of human T cells and chemical hapten exposure. Notes on the study in general: DPC sensitization did not alter TCRs above 1 in 1000 frequency.

How the authors handled the data: A per-sample median of around 91,000 TCRs was observed, with counts ranging from about 23,224 to 690,600. TCRdb processed the 5' RACE reads anew with MiXCR; each CDR3 protein has one entry. These V and J calls derive from TCRdb rather than the authors' analysis. The table includes tens of thousands of distinct CDR3 sequences, less than 9.5% detected once. In germline, CDR1 is MNHEY, CDR2 SVGAGI. There are 15 residues in the CDR3. Deletions cut 4 bases from V and 6 bases from J, with 18 bases between. Unfractionated whole blood served as the source for total RNA extraction.

The rearrangement links TRBV6-5 to TRBJ1-1; tentatively, D is TRBD1 (5 bases). The TCR was taken from a male donor in good health. CDR3 in amino acids: CASSSRGPRVAEAFF. For the CDR3, the DNA is TGTGCCAGCAGTTCCCGGGGACCCCGGGTGGCTGAAGCTTTCTTT.